The entry that follows covers one T cell receptor beta chain sequence. The CDR3 consists of 14 residues. Deletions cut 6 bases from V and 2 bases from J, with 13 bases between. Germline CDR1 is MNHEY and CDR2 is SVGAGI. PCR involved 60 Vbeta and 13 Jbeta primers. Sequencing used immunoSEQ multiplex PCR; TCRdb keeps in-frame clones, though not all of them. Among roughly 190,000 clones listed, over 65% were seen once. This sample is drawn from a study of cytomegalovirus exposure and HLA in healthy donors. The rearrangement uses TRBV6-5 and TRBJ1-2; tentatively, D is TRBD1 (6 bases). The material sequenced was PBMCs. This TCR was sampled from a woman aged 50 to 60 in good health and CMV-seropositive. For the CDR3, the DNA is TGTGCCAGCAGCTCGAAGACAGGAAACTATGGCTACACCTTC. As protein: CASSSKTGNYGYTF.